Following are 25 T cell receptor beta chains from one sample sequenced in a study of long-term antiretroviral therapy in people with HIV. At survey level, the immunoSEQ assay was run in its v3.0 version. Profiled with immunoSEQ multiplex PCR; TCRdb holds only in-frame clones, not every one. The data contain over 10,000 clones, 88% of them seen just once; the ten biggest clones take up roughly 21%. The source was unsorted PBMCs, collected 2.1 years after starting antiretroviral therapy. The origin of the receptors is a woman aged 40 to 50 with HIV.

CDR3 in DNA: TGCGCCAGCAGCTGGACGGAAAGCACAGATACGCAGTATTTT. It yields the protein CASSWTESTDTQYF. V is TRBV5-1 and J is TRBJ2-3; D not resolved. The CDR3 length is 14 residues. V was clipped by 3 bases and J by 0 bases, with 8 bases between them. Germline-derived CDR1 and CDR2 are SGHRS and YFSETQ.

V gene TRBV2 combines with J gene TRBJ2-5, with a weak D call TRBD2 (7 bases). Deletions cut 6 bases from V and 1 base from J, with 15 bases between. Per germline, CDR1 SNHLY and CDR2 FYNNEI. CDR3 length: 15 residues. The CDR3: CASSWRGGGQETQYF. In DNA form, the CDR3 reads TGTGCCAGCAGCTGGCGAGGGGGGGGCCAAGAGACCCAGTACTTC.

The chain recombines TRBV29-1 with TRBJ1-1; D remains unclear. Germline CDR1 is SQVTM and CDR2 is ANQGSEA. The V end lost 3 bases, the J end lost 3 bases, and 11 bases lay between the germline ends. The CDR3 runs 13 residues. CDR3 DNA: TGCAGCGTTGACCCGGACCGATACACTGAAGCTTTCTTT. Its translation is CSVDPDRYTEAFF.

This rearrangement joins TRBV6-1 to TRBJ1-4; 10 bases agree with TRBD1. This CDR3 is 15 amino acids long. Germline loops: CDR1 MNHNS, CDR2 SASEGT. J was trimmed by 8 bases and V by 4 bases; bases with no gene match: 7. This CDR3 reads CASSGTGGMGEKLFF. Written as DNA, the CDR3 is TGTGCCAGCAGTGGGACAGGGGGAATGGGGGAAAAACTGTTTTTT.

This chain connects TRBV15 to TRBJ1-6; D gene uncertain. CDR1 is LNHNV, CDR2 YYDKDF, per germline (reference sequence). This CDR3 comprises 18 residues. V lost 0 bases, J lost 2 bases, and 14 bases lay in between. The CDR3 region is CATSRDSSGSAYNSPLHF. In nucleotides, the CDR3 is TGTGCCACCAGCAGAGATTCTTCCGGTTCCGCCTATAATTCACCCCTCCACTTT. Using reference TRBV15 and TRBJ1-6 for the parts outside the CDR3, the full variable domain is DAMVIQNPRYQVTQFGKPVTLSCSQTLNHNVMYWYQQKSSQAPKLLFHYYDKDFNNEADTPDNFQSRRPNTSFCFLDIRSPGLGDTAMYLCATSRDSSGSAYNSPLHFGNGTRLTVT.

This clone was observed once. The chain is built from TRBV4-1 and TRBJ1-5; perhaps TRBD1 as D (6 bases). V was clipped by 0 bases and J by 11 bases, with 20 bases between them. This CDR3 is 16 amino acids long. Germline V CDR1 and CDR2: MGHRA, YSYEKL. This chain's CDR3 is CASSQDAGVAVRSQHF. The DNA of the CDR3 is TGCGCCAGCAGCCAAGACGCAGGGGTCGCGGTGAGATCCCAGCATTTT.

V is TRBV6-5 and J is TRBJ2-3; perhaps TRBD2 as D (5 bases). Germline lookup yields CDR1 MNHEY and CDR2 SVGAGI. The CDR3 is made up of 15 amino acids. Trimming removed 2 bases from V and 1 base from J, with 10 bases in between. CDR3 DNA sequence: TGTGCCAGCAGTTACGAGGGCTTGGGCACAGATACGCAGTATTTT. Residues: CASSYEGLGTDTQYF.

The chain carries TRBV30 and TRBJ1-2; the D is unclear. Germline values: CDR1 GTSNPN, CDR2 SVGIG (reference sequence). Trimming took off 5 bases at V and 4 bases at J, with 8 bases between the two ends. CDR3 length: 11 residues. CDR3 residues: CAWGVSYGYTF. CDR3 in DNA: TGTGCCTGGGGCGTCTCCTATGGCTACACCTTC.

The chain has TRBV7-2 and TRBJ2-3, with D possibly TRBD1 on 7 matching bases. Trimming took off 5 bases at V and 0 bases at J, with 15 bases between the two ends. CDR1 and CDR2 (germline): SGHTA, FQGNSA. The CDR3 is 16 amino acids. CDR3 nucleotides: TGTGCCAGCAGCCCAGGGGGGTCCCGGAGCACAGATACGCAGTATTTT. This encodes CASSPGGSRSTDTQYF.

CDR3 DNA sequence: TGTGCCTGGAGTGTAGCAGCCCCAGCGGGCTACACCTTC. Residues: CAWSVAAPAGYTF. The chain joins TRBV30 to TRBJ1-2; D gene uncertain. CDR3 length: 13 amino acids. Trimming took off 0 bases at V and 8 bases at J, with 13 bases between the two ends. The germline gives CDR1 GTSNPN, CDR2 SVGIG (reference sequence).

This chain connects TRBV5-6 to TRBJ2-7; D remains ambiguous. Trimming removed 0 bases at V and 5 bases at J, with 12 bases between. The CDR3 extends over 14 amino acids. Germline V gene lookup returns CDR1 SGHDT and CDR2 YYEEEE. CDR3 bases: TGTGCCAGCAGCTTGGTACATGAAAGACACGAGCAGTACTTC. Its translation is CASSLVHERHEQYF.

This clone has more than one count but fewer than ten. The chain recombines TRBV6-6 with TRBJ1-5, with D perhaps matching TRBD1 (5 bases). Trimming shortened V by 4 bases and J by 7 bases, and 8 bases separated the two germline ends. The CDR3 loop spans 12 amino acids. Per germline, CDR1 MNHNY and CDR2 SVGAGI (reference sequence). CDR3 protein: CASSLGEQPQHF. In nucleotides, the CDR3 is TGTGCCAGCAGTTTGGGGGAACAGCCCCAGCATTTT.

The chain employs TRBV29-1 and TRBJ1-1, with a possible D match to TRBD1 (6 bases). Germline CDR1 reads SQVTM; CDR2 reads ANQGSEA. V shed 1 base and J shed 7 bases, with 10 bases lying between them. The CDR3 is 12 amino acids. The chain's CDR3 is CSVEAPGDEAFF. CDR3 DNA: TGCAGCGTTGAAGCCCCAGGGGATGAAGCTTTCTTT.

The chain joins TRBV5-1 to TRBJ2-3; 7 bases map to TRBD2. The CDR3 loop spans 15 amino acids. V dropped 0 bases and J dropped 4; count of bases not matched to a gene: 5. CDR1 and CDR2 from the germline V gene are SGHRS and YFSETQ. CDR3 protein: CASSLDGGRADTQYF. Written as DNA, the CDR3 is TGCGCCAGCAGCTTGGATGGGGGGAGGGCAGATACGCAGTATTTT. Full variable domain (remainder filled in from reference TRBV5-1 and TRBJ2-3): KAGVTQTPRYLIKTRGQQVTLSCSPISGHRSVSWYQQTPGQGLQFLFEYFSETQRNKGNFPGRFSGRQFSNSRSEMNVSTLELGDSALYLCASSLDGGRADTQYFGPGTRLTVL.

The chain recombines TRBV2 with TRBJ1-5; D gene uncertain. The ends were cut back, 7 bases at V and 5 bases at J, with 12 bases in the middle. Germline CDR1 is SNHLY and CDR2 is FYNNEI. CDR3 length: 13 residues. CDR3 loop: CASTVVRDQPQHF. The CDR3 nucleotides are TGTGCCAGCACCGTCGTACGCGATCAGCCCCAGCATTTT.

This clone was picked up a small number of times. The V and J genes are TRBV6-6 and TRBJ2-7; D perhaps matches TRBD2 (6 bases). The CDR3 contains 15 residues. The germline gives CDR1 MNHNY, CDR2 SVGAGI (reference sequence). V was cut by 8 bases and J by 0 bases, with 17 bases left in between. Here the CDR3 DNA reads TGTGCCAGCGGTGTCCCGGGACTGAGCTCCTACGAGCAGTACTTC. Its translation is CASGVPGLSSYEQYF.

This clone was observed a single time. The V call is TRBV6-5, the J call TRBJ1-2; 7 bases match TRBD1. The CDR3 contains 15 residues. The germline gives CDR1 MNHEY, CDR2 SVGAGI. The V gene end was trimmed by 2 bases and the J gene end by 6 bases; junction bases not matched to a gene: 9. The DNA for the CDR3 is TGTGCCAGCAGTTACGATCGGGACAGTGCAAATGGCTACACCTTC. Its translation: CASSYDRDSANGYTF.

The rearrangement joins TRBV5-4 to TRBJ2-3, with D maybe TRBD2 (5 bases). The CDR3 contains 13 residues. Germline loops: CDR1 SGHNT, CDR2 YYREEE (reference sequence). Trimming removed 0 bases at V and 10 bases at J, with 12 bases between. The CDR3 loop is CASSLEDSQSQYF. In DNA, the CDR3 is TGTGCCAGCAGCTTGGAGGACTCTCAATCGCAGTATTTT.

For the CDR3, the DNA is TGTGCCAGTAGTATTGCCAGGGGTGGGACATATGGCTACACCTTC. It is translated as CASSIARGGTYGYTF. The chain combines TRBV19 with TRBJ1-2; perhaps TRBD1 as D (6 bases). The CDR3 length is 15 residues. V lost 3 bases and J lost 5, with 16 bases in between. Germline V lookup: CDR1 LNHDA, CDR2 SQIVND (reference sequence).

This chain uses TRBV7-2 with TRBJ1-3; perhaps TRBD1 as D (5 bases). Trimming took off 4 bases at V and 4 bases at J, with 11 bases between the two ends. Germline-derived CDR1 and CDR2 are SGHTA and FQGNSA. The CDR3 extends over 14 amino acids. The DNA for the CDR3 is TGTGCCAGCAGCTACCAGGGTAGCGGAAACACCATATATTTT. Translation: CASSYQGSGNTIYF.

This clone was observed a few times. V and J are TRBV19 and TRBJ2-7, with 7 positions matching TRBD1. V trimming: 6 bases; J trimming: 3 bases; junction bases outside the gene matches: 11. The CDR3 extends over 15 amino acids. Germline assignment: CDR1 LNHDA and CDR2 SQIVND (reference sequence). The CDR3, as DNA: TGTGCCAGTAGCTACAACAGGGGACGAAACTACGAGCAGTACTTC. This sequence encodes CASSYNRGRNYEQYF.

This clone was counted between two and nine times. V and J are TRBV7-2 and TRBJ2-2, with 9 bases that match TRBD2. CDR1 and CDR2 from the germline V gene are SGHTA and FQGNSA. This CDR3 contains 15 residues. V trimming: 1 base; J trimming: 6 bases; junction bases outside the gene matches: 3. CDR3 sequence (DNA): TGTGCCAGCAGCTTAGTGCGGGGGGGCCCCGGGGAGCTGTTTTTT. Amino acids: CASSLVRGGPGELFF.

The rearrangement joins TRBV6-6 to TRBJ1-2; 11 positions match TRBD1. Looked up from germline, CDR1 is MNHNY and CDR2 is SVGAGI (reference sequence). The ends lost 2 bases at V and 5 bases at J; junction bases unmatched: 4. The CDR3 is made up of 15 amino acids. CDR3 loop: CASSYPGQGGYGYTF. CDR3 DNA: TGTGCCAGCAGTTACCCGGGACAGGGGGGGTATGGCTACACCTTC.

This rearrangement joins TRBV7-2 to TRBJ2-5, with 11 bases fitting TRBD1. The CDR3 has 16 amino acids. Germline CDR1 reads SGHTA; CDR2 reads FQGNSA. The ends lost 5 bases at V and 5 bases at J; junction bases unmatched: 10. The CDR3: CASSTWTGGVGETQYF. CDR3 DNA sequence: TGTGCCAGCAGCACCTGGACAGGGGGCGTCGGGGAGACCCAGTACTTC.

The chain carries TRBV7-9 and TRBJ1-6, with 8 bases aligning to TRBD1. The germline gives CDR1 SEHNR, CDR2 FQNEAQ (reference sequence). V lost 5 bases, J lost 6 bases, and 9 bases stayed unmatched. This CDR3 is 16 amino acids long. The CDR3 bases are TGTGCCAGCAGCCCAAGAGGGGACAGGAGTAATTCACCCCTCCACTTT. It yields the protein CASSPRGDRSNSPLHF.